This is a list of T cell receptor beta chains from one sample in a study of OX40 agonist ivuxolimab in advanced cancers. Generated by immunoSEQ multiplex PCR, the TCRdb table keeps only in-frame clones and is missing some. The sample holds about 46,000 clones, about 90% seen once. The sequencing here drew on CD4+ or CD8+ T cells sorted from blood, taken in a trial of the OX40 agonist ivuxolimab. The receptors were sampled from an adult with an advanced solid tumor such as melanoma, head and neck, liver or kidney cancer. The CDR3 runs from the conserved cysteine through the conserved F or W. A D gene is named only where the DNA matches it firmly. Size is omitted from some rows. Given values are once, few, many or a class for expanded clones.

V: TRBV28; size: NA; J: TRBJ2-5; D: TRBD2; DNA: TGTGCCAGCAGAAGGACTAGCGGGGGACAAGAGACCCAGTACTTC; CDR3: CASRRTSGGQETQYF
V: TRBV14; size: once; J: TRBJ2-2; D: NA; DNA: TGTGCCAGCAGCCAGGAGGGGCTGGCCGGGGAGCTGTTTTTT; CDR3: CASSQEGLAGELFF
V: TRBV5-1; size: NA; J: TRBJ2-7; D: NA; DNA: TGCGCCAGCAGCTTCGCCAATCAATTTTACGAGCAGTACTTC; CDR3: CASSFANQFYEQYF
V: TRBV7-9; size: once; J: TRBJ2-7; D: NA; DNA: TGTGCCAGCAGCTTATTCTCTATTCGGTCGCAAGGTACGAGATACGAGCAGTACTTC; CDR3: CASSLFSIRSQGTRYEQYF
V: TRBV7-9; size: NA; J: TRBJ2-5; D: TRBD2; DNA: TGTGCCAGCAGCTTGGGGACTAGCGGCGAGACCCAGTACTTC; CDR3: CASSLGTSGETQYF
V: TRBV7-8; size: NA; J: TRBJ2-1; D: TRBD2; DNA: TGTGCCAGCAGCTCCTCATCGGCGGGAGGGCCCTACAATGAGCAGTTCTTC; CDR3: CASSSSSAGGPYNEQFF
V: TRBV2; size: once; J: TRBJ2-3; D: NA; DNA: TGTGCCAGCAGGTGGGATACGCAGTATTTT; CDR3: CASRWDTQYF
V: TRBV5-4; size: NA; J: TRBJ1-2; D: TRBD1; DNA: TGTGCCAGCAGCTCTCTGACAGGGGGGGCCTATGGCTACACCTTC; CDR3: CASSSLTGGAYGYTF
V: TRBV4-1; size: NA; J: TRBJ2-5; D: NA; DNA: TGCGCCAGCAGCCACGAGGGGACTCTGTACCAAGAGACCCAGTACTTC; CDR3: CASSHEGTLYQETQYF
V: TRBV9; size: NA; J: TRBJ2-3; D: TRBD2; DNA: TGTGCCAGCAGCGTAGAACTAGCGGGGGATACGCAGTATTTT; CDR3: CASSVELAGDTQYF
V: TRBV9; size: NA; J: TRBJ2-7; D: NA; DNA: TGTGCCAGCAGCGTAGGCTGGGTTTCCTACGAGCAGTACTTC; CDR3: CASSVGWVSYEQYF
V: TRBV7-9; size: once; J: TRBJ1-2; D: TRBD1; DNA: TGTGCCAGCAGCTTCGGACAGGGGATAGGCTACACCTTC; CDR3: CASSFGQGIGYTF
V: TRBV19; size: NA; J: TRBJ1-2; D: NA; DNA: TGTGCCAGTAGTATCAGACAGGAGATTATGGTCGGCTACACCTTC; CDR3: CASSIRQEIMVGYTF
V: TRBV30; size: NA; J: TRBJ2-7; D: NA; DNA: TGTGCCTGGAAGAGGCAGCCGAGCTCCTACGAGCAGTACTTC; CDR3: CAWKRQPSSYEQYF
V: TRBV2; size: NA; J: TRBJ2-5; D: NA; DNA: TGTGCCAGCAGTGTTTGGGGCCCGGAGACCCAGTACTTC; CDR3: CASSVWGPETQYF
V: TRBV10-1; size: NA; J: TRBJ2-7; D: NA; DNA: TGCGCCAGCAGGGGAGGGGGTCCGCTCTCCTACGAGCAGTACTTC; CDR3: CASRGGGPLSYEQYF
V: TRBV6-1; size: NA; J: TRBJ2-2; D: TRBD2; DNA: TGTGCCAGCAGTGGACTAGCGGGGGCGAACACCGGGGAGCTGTTTTTT; CDR3: CASSGLAGANTGELFF
V: TRBV7-9; size: NA; J: TRBJ1-5; D: NA; DNA: TGTGCCAGCAGCTTAGCGCTGGACAGTAATCAGCCCCAGCATTTT; CDR3: CASSLALDSNQPQHF
V: TRBV30; size: NA; J: TRBJ2-7; D: NA; DNA: TGTGCCTGGAGTGTAGCCGGTCACGAGCAGTACTTC; CDR3: CAWSVAGHEQYF
V: TRBV10-2; size: NA; J: TRBJ1-1; D: NA; DNA: TGCGCCAGCAGTGAGTACTCTGACAATGAAGCTTTCTTT; CDR3: CASSEYSDNEAFF
V: TRBV5-1; size: NA; J: TRBJ1-1; D: TRBD1; DNA: TGCGCCAGCAGTCGAGGGACAGGGAGAACTGAAGCTTTCTTT; CDR3: CASSRGTGRTEAFF
V: TRBV18; size: once; J: TRBJ2-7; D: NA; DNA: TGTGCCAGCAAAGTGGCTGGCGGAGACGAGCAGTACTTC; CDR3: CASKVAGGDEQYF
V: TRBV6-6; size: NA; J: TRBJ1-5; D: NA; DNA: TGTGCCAGCAGTTGGGGGGCGGGGCAGCCCCAGCATTTT; CDR3: CASSWGAGQPQHF
V: TRBV4-3; size: NA; J: TRBJ2-3; D: TRBD2; DNA: TGCGCCAGCAGCCAAGAATCCGGGACTAGCGGGGGGAACCCTGATACGCAGTATTTT; CDR3: CASSQESGTSGGNPDTQYF
V: TRBV4-1; size: NA; J: TRBJ2-7; D: NA; DNA: TGCGCCAGCAGCCAAGAGCCCCAAGAGTGGGTCTACGAGCAGTACTTC; CDR3: CASSQEPQEWVYEQYF
V: TRBV29-1; size: few; J: TRBJ1-1; D: NA; DNA: TGCAGCTTCCGTGGGGACCTGAACACTGAAGCTTTCTTT; CDR3: CSFRGDLNTEAFF
V: TRBV28; size: NA; J: TRBJ1-5; D: TRBD1; DNA: TGTGCCACCGGGACAGAGAATCAGCCCCAGCATTTT; CDR3: CATGTENQPQHF
V: TRBV7-9; size: NA; J: TRBJ1-1; D: NA; DNA: TGTGCCAGCACGCAAGGGGGGGCCGGAATGAGCACTGAAGCTTTCTTT; CDR3: CASTQGGAGMSTEAFF
V: TRBV10-1; size: NA; J: TRBJ2-5; D: NA; DNA: TGCGCCAGCAGTGAGTCGATTACAGGGCAGGAGACCCAGTACTTC; CDR3: CASSESITGQETQYF
V: TRBV5-8; size: NA; J: TRBJ2-7; D: NA; DNA: TGTGCCAGCAGCCGGACTGTCGACTTAGCCTACGAGCAGTACTTC; CDR3: CASSRTVDLAYEQYF
V: TRBV6-1; size: NA; J: TRBJ2-7; D: TRBD2; DNA: TGTGCCAGCTTGAGGCGGGAGTACGAGCAGTACTTC; CDR3: CASLRREYEQYF
V: TRBV27; size: NA; J: TRBJ1-4; D: NA; DNA: TGTGCCAGCAGTTTCAGTAACGTGGAAGAAAAACTGTTTTTT; CDR3: CASSFSNVEEKLFF
V: TRBV15; size: few; J: TRBJ1-6; D: NA; DNA: TGTGCCACCAGCAGAGAGGCAGGAACTTCACCCCTCCACTTT; CDR3: CATSREAGTSPLHF
V: TRBV2; size: NA; J: TRBJ2-7; D: TRBD1; DNA: TGTGCCAGCAGGTTGACAGGGTATAACGAGCAGTACTTC; CDR3: CASRLTGYNEQYF
V: TRBV5-1; size: NA; J: TRBJ2-7; D: NA; DNA: TGCGCCAGCAGCTTTGGGGGTGACTCCTACGAGCAGTACTTC; CDR3: CASSFGGDSYEQYF
V: TRBV4-2; size: NA; J: TRBJ2-3; D: TRBD2; DNA: TGTGCCAGCAGCCAAGCACTAGCGGGGGGAGGCACAGATACGCAGTATTTT; CDR3: CASSQALAGGGTDTQYF
V: TRBV29-1; size: NA; J: TRBJ2-3; D: NA; DNA: TGCAGCACCTCCGACAGTCCTAGCACAGATACGCAGTATTTT; CDR3: CSTSDSPSTDTQYF
V: TRBV19; size: NA; J: TRBJ2-7; D: NA; DNA: TGTGCCAGTAGTATACGAACAGCCTCCTACGAGCAGTACTTC; CDR3: CASSIRTASYEQYF
V: TRBV28; size: NA; J: TRBJ1-1; D: NA; DNA: TGTGCCAGCAGTAATATTGGGGGCGCTGAAGCTTTCTTT; CDR3: CASSNIGGAEAFF
V: TRBV6-5; size: NA; J: TRBJ2-3; D: NA; DNA: TGTGCCAGCAGTTACGGGATGGTCGGCACAGATACGCAGTATTTT; CDR3: CASSYGMVGTDTQYF
V: TRBV4-3; size: once; J: TRBJ2-1; D: NA; DNA: TGCGCCAGCAGCCAAGACGGCGAAGGGAATGAGCAGTTCTTC; CDR3: CASSQDGEGNEQFF